The source of this T cell receptor beta chain is a study of CD8+CD57+ T cells in acquired aplastic anemia. Study background: Sorting CD4+ and CD8+ cells gave DNA averaging approximately 3 ug.

For sequencing, patients were chosen who had shown expansion of CD8+CD57+ cells by flow cytometry. Patients had not yet gotten any therapy when their blood was taken for sampling. Findings and limits, study-wide: Common to patients and controls were around 30 CD8+ CDR3 sequences. Levels of CD8+ Simpson's diversity were not significantly distinct in patients versus controls.

Germline values: CDR1 SGHVS, CDR2 FQNEAQ. This CDR3 is built from 16 residues. The ends were cut back, 2 bases at V and 10 bases at J, with 21 bases in the middle. A word on this clonotype: Its antigen is not identified.

TCR beta VDJ and CDR3 profiles were obtained from a genomic DNA template. MiXCR was run by TCRdb on the reads, yielding one entry per CDR3 protein. The data contain fewer than 300,000 distinct CDR3 sequences, approximately 79% of them singletons. Sequencing input: sorted CD4+, CD8+, or CD8+CD57+ T cells (not recorded which) from PBMCs. The chain has TRBV7-8 and TRBJ2-1; D could derive from TRBD1 or TRBD2 (7 bases each). This TCR came from a human donor with aplastic anemia. The CDR3 DNA follows: TGTGCCAGCAGCTTAATAAGCAGGGGGGGAGATAAGGAGCAGTTCTTC. Amino acids: CASSLISRGGDKEQFF.